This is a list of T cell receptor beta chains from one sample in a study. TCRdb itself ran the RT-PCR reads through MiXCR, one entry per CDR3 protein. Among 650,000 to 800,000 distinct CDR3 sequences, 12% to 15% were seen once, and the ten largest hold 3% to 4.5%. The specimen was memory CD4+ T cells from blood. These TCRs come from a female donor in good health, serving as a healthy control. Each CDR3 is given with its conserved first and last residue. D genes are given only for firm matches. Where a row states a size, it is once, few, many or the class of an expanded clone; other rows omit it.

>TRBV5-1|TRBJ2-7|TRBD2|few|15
CASSLGASGTNEQYF
TGCGCCAGCAGCTTAGGCGCTAGCGGGACAAACGAGCAGTACTTC
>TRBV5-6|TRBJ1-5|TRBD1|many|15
CASSLRDRANQPQHF
TGTGCCAGCAGCCTCCGGGACAGGGCTAATCAGCCCCAGCATTTT
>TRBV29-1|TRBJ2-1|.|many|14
CSVSPGLSYNEQFF
TGCAGCGTTTCCCCGGGACTGTCCTACAATGAGCAGTTCTTC
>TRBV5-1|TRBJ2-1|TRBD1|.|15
CASSSAGQGYNEQFF
TGCGCCAGCAGTTCGGCGGGACAGGGATACAATGAGCAGTTCTTC
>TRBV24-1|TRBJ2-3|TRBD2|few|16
CATSDPGLGSTDTQYF
TGTGCCACCAGTGACCCGGGACTAGGGAGCACAGATACGCAGTATTTT
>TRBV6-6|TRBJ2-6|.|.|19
CASSYPGQLFRSGANVLTF
TGTGCCAGCAGTTATCCGGGCCAACTATTTCGCTCTGGGGCCAACGTCCTGACTTTC
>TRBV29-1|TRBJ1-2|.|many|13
CSVEGFGIGGYTF
TGCAGCGTTGAAGGTTTCGGGATTGGTGGCTACACCTTC
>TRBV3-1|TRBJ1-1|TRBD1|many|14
CASSRGTGDTEAFF
TGTGCCAGCAGTCGAGGGACAGGGGACACTGAAGCTTTCTTT
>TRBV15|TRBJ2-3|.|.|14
CATSSSWATDTQYF
TGTGCCACCAGCAGCTCTTGGGCTACAGATACGCAGTATTTT
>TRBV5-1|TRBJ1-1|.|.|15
CASSLERRGGTEAFF
TGCGCCAGCAGCTTGGAGCGACGCGGGGGAACTGAAGCTTTCTTT
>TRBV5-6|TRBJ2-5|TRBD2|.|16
CASSHILAGEQETQYF
TGTGCCAGCAGCCACATACTAGCGGGAGAACAAGAGACCCAGTACTTC
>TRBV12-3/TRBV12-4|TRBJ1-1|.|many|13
CASRTRGNTEAFF
TGTGCCAGCAGGACACGGGGGAACACTGAAGCTTTCTTT
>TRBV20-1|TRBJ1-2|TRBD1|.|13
CSASLRGRAGYTF
TGCAGTGCTAGCCTTAGGGGGCGGGCTGGCTACACCTTC
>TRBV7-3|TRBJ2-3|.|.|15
CASSPRQSGPNTQYF
TGTGCCAGCAGCCCCAGACAGTCTGGGCCCAATACGCAGTATTTT
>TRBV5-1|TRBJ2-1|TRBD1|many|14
CASSFGTAINEQFF
TGCGCCAGCAGCTTCGGGACAGCAATCAATGAGCAGTTCTTC
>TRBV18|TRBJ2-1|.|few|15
CASSPPHGGYNEQFF
TGTGCCAGCTCACCACCTCATGGCGGCTACAATGAGCAGTTCTTC
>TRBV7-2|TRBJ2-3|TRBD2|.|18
CASSPGLAGVSRSDTQYF
TGTGCCAGCAGCCCAGGGCTAGCGGGAGTTTCTCGTTCAGATACGCAGTATTTT
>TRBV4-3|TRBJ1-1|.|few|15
CASSQDLIMNTEAFF
TGCGCCAGCAGCCAAGATCTGATAATGAACACTGAAGCTTTCTTT
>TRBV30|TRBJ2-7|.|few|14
CAWTFGTATWEQYF
TGTGCCTGGACCTTCGGGACTGCCACATGGGAGCAGTACTTC
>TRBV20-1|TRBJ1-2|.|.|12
CSASSRAGGYTF
TGCAGTGCTAGCAGCAGGGCCGGGGGCTACACCTTC
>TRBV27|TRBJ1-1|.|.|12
CASSLEGRQAFF
TGTGCCAGCAGTTTGGAGGGGAGACAGGCTTTCTTT
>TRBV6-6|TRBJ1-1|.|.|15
CASNTRGEWDTEAFF
TGTGCCAGCAACACGAGGGGGGAGTGGGACACTGAAGCTTTCTTT
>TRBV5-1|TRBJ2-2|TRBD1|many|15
CASSDGTGHTGELFF
TGCGCCAGCAGCGACGGGACAGGGCACACCGGGGAGCTGTTTTTT
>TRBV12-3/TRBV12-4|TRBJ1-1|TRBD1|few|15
CASSPNRQGYTEAFF
TGTGCCAGCAGTCCCAACCGACAGGGGTACACTGAAGCTTTCTTT
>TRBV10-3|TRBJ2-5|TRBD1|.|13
CAIRGQGQETQYF
TGTGCCATCAGAGGACAGGGACAAGAGACCCAGTACTTC